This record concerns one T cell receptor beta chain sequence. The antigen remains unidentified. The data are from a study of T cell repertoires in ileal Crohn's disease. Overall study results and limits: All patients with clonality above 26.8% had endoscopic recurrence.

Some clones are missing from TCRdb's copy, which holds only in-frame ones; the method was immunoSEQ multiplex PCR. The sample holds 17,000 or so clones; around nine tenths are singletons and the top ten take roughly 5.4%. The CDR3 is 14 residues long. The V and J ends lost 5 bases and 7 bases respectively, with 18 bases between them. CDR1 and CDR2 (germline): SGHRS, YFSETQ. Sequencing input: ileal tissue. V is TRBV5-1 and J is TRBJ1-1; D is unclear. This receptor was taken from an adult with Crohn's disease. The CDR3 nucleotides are TGCGCCAGCAGGGGAGAGTGGGAGCGGGGTGAAGCTTTCTTT. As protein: CASRGEWERGEAFF.